This passage covers 21 T cell receptor beta chains from one sample sequenced in a study of T cell responses to AZD1222 COVID-19 vaccine. Data came from immunoSEQ multiplex PCR; TCRdb stores just in-frame clones and leaves some out. The sample gives 150,000 to 200,000 clones, 94% of which show up once; under 6% is in the top ten. The source material was peripheral blood, sampled 28 days after the second AZD1222 dose. The receptors shown here come from an adult who received the AZD1222 COVID-19 vaccine.

The chain recombines TRBV27 with TRBJ2-2; D is undetermined. Trimming pared 1 base from V and 9 bases from J, leaving 12 bases between. The CDR3 covers 14 residues. CDR1 MNHEY and CDR2 SMNVEV come from the germline V gene (reference sequence). Written as DNA, the CDR3 is TGTGCCAGCAGTTTATTGACGCCCCGTCGGGAGCTGTTTTTT. It yields the protein CASSLLTPRRELFF.

The V call is TRBV10-2, the J call TRBJ1-1; D is undetermined. Per germline, CDR1 WSHSY and CDR2 SAAADI. CDR3 length: 11 residues. The V end was cut by 5 bases, the J end by 3 bases, with 4 bases between. In DNA form, the CDR3 reads TGCGCCAGCAGTTATGACACTGAAGCTTTCTTT. Protein sequence: CASSYDTEAFF.

This chain connects TRBV6-5 to TRBJ1-2; 11 bases line up with TRBD1. This CDR3 contains 16 residues. The germline V gene encodes CDR1 MNHEY and CDR2 SVGAGI. Losses at the gene ends were 6 bases for V and 5 bases for J; bases not matched to a gene: 11. CDR3 in DNA: TGTGCCAGCAGCTACCTGGGGGACAGGGGGGGATATGGCTACACCTTC. Amino acid sequence: CASSYLGDRGGYGYTF.

This chain uses TRBV7-9 with TRBJ2-1, with TRBD2 matching over 8 bases. Losses at the gene ends were 6 bases for V and 2 bases for J; bases not matched to a gene: 6. CDR1 and CDR2 (germline): SEHNR, FQNEAQ (reference sequence). The CDR3 is 15 residues long. The DNA of the CDR3 is TGTGCCAGCAGGGCCCCGGGACTAGCCTACAATGAGCAGTTCTTC. Amino acids: CASRAPGLAYNEQFF.

The chain recombines TRBV11-2 with TRBJ1-4; a weak D match, TRBD1 (5 bases). From germline, CDR1 is SGHAT and CDR2 FQNNGV. V was clipped by 5 bases and J by 4 bases, with 8 bases between them. The CDR3 covers 13 residues. The CDR3 region is CASSQGLNEKLFF. CDR3 nucleotide sequence: TGTGCCAGCAGCCAGGGCCTTAATGAAAAACTGTTTTTT.

This chain links TRBV11-3 with TRBJ2-3; D uncertain. The CDR3 totals 15 residues. The ends were cut back, 0 bases at V and 0 bases at J, with 7 bases in the middle. Germline values: CDR1 SGHNT, CDR2 YENEEA. The CDR3 sequence: CASSLDQYSTDTQYF. CDR3 nucleotide sequence: TGTGCCAGCAGCTTAGATCAGTACAGCACAGATACGCAGTATTTT.

The J gene is TRBJ2-7, the V gene TRBV3-1 (or the pseudogene TRBV3-2), with 16 bases that match TRBD2. The CDR3 contains 16 residues. From germline, CDR1 is LGHDT and CDR2 YNNKEL (reference sequence). Trimming cost V 3 bases and J 9 bases; bases outside gene matches: 8. The chain's CDR3 is CASSQSGTSGRAGQYF. The CDR3 DNA is TGTGCCAGCAGCCAGTCTGGGACTAGCGGGAGGGCCGGGCAGTACTTC.

This sequence joins TRBV7-6 and TRBJ2-2; the D is unclear. Trimming shortened V by 2 bases and J by 2 bases, and 21 bases separated the two germline ends. The CDR3 runs 19 residues. The germline V gene has CDR1 SGHVS and CDR2 FNYEAQ. The CDR3 DNA follows: TGTGCCAGCAGCTTACCCTCTAGACGGGCCTTTCCTAACACCGGGGAGCTGTTTTTT. Translation: CASSLPSRRAFPNTGELFF.

The CDR3 here is CASSVGANYGYTF. For the CDR3, the DNA is TGTGCCAGCAGTGTAGGGGCTAACTATGGCTACACCTTC. This chain connects TRBV2 to TRBJ1-2; weak D call: TRBD1 (5 bases). This CDR3 is built from 13 residues. Germline V gene sequence: CDR1 SNHLY, CDR2 FYNNEI. V lost 4 bases, J lost 0 bases, and 6 bases lay in between.

The genes are TRBV27 and TRBJ1-1, with D possibly being TRBD1 (6 bases). Trimming removed 5 bases at V and 0 bases at J, with 16 bases between. Germline assignment: CDR1 MNHEY and CDR2 SMNVEV (reference sequence). This CDR3 spans 16 amino acids. CDR3 coding DNA: TGTGCCAGCAGTGGGGGGGGCTTTCCCCTGAACACTGAAGCTTTCTTT. Protein product: CASSGGGFPLNTEAFF.

This chain connects TRBV19 to TRBJ2-7, with no clear D. Germline CDR1 is LNHDA and CDR2 is SQIVND (reference sequence). Deletions cut 5 bases from V and 3 bases from J, with 11 bases between. CDR3 length equals 13 residues. CDR3 sequence (DNA): TGTGCCAGTAGTCCCCGTGGGATCTACGAGCAGTACTTC. Its translation is CASSPRGIYEQYF.

The genes are TRBV12-3 or TRBV12-4 and TRBJ2-3; D possibly uses TRBD1 or TRBD2 (6 bases each). Trimming cost V 6 bases and J 6 bases, with 13 bases left between them. The CDR3 spans 13 residues. The chain's CDR3 is CASSSRRGDTQYF. CDR3 bases: TGTGCCAGCAGCTCCAGGAGGGGGGATACGCAGTATTTT.

The J gene is TRBJ1-6, the V gene TRBV9; unclear D gene. CDR1 and CDR2 from the germline V gene are SGDLS and YYNGEE. This CDR3 is 15 amino acids long. V was cut by 10 bases and J by 0 bases, with 14 bases left in between. CDR3 sequence: CASGSFSSYNSPLHF. In DNA form, the CDR3 reads TGTGCCTCGGGGTCCTTTAGCTCCTATAATTCACCCCTCCACTTT.

The rearrangement links TRBV4-1 to TRBJ2-7; the D call may be TRBD1 or TRBD2 (5 bases each). The V end was cut by 4 bases, the J end by 9 bases, with 22 bases between. CDR1 is MGHRA and CDR2 is YSYEKL in the germline V gene. This CDR3 comprises 15 residues. As DNA, the CDR3 is TGCGCCAGCAGCCCCGGTAGGGGCGGAGAGGGCGTGCAGTACTTC. It is translated as CASSPGRGGEGVQYF.

This chain connects TRBV4-3 to TRBJ1-2; 8 nucleotides match TRBD1. Losses at the gene ends were 0 bases for V and 0 bases for J; bases not matched to a gene: 21. The CDR3 extends over 22 amino acids. CDR1 and CDR2 (germline): LGHNA, YSLEER. The CDR3 is CASSQETDRVRQFLTSNYGYTF. The CDR3 coding sequence is TGCGCCAGCAGCCAAGAGACGGACAGGGTTCGTCAATTTCTAACTTCTAACTATGGCTACACCTTC.

The gene calls are TRBV7-8 and TRBJ2-7; no reliable D call. The V gene lost 4 bases and the J gene lost 0 bases, with 10 bases spanning the gap. Germline CDR1 and CDR2: SGHVS and FQNEAQ. This CDR3 is 14 amino acids long. CDR3 loop: CASSSSDGSYEQYF. The CDR3, as DNA: TGTGCCAGCAGCTCATCGGACGGCTCCTACGAGCAGTACTTC.

The J gene is TRBJ1-1, the V gene TRBV9; possibly TRBD1 for D (5 bases). Trimming left V 0 bases short and J 1 base short, with 22 bases between. This CDR3 comprises 19 residues. From germline, CDR1 is SGDLS and CDR2 YYNGEE. The CDR3 coding sequence is TGTGCCAGCAGCGTAGGTGACAGATTCATTCCGGGTTGGAACACTGAAGCTTTCTTT. It translates to CASSVGDRFIPGWNTEAFF.

The chain uses TRBV7-9 and TRBJ2-1; D is unclear. This CDR3 region has 12 residues. V dropped 6 bases and J dropped 4 bases, with 7 bases sitting between them. From germline, CDR1 is SEHNR and CDR2 FQNEAQ (reference sequence). CDR3 residues: CASRSGYNEQFF. In DNA form, the CDR3 reads TGTGCCAGCAGGTCTGGTTACAATGAGCAGTTCTTC.

The V gene is TRBV19, the J gene TRBJ2-3; D gene ambiguous. The germline gives CDR1 LNHDA, CDR2 SQIVND (reference sequence). The CDR3 is made up of 15 amino acids. V dropped 1 base and J dropped 5 bases, with 13 bases sitting between them. Here the CDR3 DNA reads TGTGCCAGTAGTATAGCTTACATAGCTGGAGATACGCAGTATTTT. Protein: CASSIAYIAGDTQYF. The complete variable domain, with remaining parts taken from reference TRBV19 and TRBJ2-3, reads DGGITQSPKYLFRKEGQNVTLSCEQNLNHDAMYWYRQDPGQGLRLIYYSQIVNDFQKGDIAEGYSVSREKKESFPLTVTSAQKNPTAFYLCASSIAYIAGDTQYFGPGTRLTVL.

This rearrangement joins TRBV4-3 to TRBJ1-2; no definite D call. V was clipped by 1 base and J by 2 bases, with 8 bases between them. Looked up from germline, CDR1 is LGHNA and CDR2 is YSLEER. There are 14 residues in the CDR3. The CDR3 loop reads CASSQGAANYGYTF. The CDR3 bases are TGCGCCAGCAGCCAAGGAGCCGCAAACTATGGCTACACCTTC.

V usage is TRBV28 and J usage is TRBJ2-5; TRBD2 matches at 7 bases. After removal of 5 bases from V and 5 bases from J, the junction contained 5 bases not matched to a gene. Germline CDR1 is MDHEN and CDR2 is SYDVKM. The CDR3 totals 13 residues. The CDR3 spells CASSPGGRETQYF. In nucleotides, the CDR3 is TGTGCCAGCAGTCCGGGGGGACGGGAGACCCAGTACTTC.